This TCR beta chain stems from a study of T cells in Graves' hyperthyroidism and ophthalmopathy. TCR beta CDR3 regions were amplified from RNA. The HTBI set primed first-round TCR CDR3 RT-PCR. MiXCR, applied by TCRdb to the multiplex PCR reads, yields one record per CDR3 protein. In the table there are around 480,000 distinct CDR3 sequences, about an eighth of which are singletons. Germline lookup yields CDR1 SGHAT and CDR2 FQNNGV. Trimming at V came to 3 bases and at J to 4 bases, leaving 19 bases not matched to a gene. CDR3 length: 19 amino acids. Findings and caveats of the study: Blood also held most thyroid clonotypes expanded beyond 0.001.

Turning to this clonotype: Its cognate antigen is unknown.

Sequencing input: blood. The sequence was collected from a woman between 18 and 29 years old with Graves' hyperthyroidism. The chain links TRBV11-2 to TRBJ2-3, with 7 bases aligning to TRBD1. The CDR3 region has the DNA TGTGCCAGCAGCTTTCCAATGGACAGGAGGCTTTCGGCCCCAGATACGCAGTATTTT. It yields the protein CASSFPMDRRLSAPDTQYF.